Presented here are 12 T cell receptor beta chains from one specimen sequenced in a study of T cells in Graves' hyperthyroidism and ophthalmopathy. From RNA transcripts, TCR beta CDR3 regions were amplified. Using the HTBI primer set, a first-round RT-PCR was run on the TCR CDR3. MiXCR, applied by TCRdb to the multiplex PCR reads, yields one record per CDR3 protein. This sample yields over 400,000 distinct CDR3 sequences, of which around a fifth are seen a single time; around 47% belongs to the top ten. Sequenced material: blood. The receptors shown here come from a woman between 65 and 79 years old with Graves' ophthalmopathy.

Many counts were recorded for this clonotype. The chain recombines TRBV12-3 or TRBV12-4 with TRBJ2-1, with 10 nucleotides matching TRBD2. V shed 6 bases and J 4 bases; nucleotides not matched to a gene: 3. The CDR3 runs 14 residues. The CDR3 loop is CASSRTSGYNEQFF. The CDR3 bases are TGTGCCAGCAGCAGGACTAGCGGTTACAATGAGCAGTTCTTC.

At least ten counts were recorded for this clonotype. V usage is TRBV11-1 and J usage is TRBJ1-6, with TRBD1 matching over 7 bases. Germline lookup yields CDR1 SGHAT and CDR2 FQDESV (reference sequence). J was trimmed by 9 bases and V by 5 bases; bases with no gene match: 7. CDR3 size: 14 residues. The CDR3, as DNA: TGTGCCAGCAGCCGCCAGGGGGGAGCTTCACCCCTCCACTTT. Amino acids: CASSRQGGASPLHF.

This clonotype was seen only a few times. The chain is built from TRBV5-1 and TRBJ2-1; perhaps TRBD2 as D (6 bases). Trimming cost V 0 bases and J 7 bases, with 14 bases left between them. Germline V gives CDR1 SGHRS, CDR2 YFSETQ. CDR3 length: 15 residues. CDR3 residues: CASSLAVGRGNEQFF. In DNA form, the CDR3 reads TGCGCCAGCAGCTTGGCCGTGGGACGGGGGAATGAGCAGTTCTTC. The variable domain in full, with the rest retrieved from reference TRBV5-1 and TRBJ2-1, is KAGVTQTPRYLIKTRGQQVTLSCSPISGHRSVSWYQQTPGQGLQFLFEYFSETQRNKGNFPGRFSGRQFSNSRSEMNVSTLELGDSALYLCASSLAVGRGNEQFFGPGTRLTVL.

This clonotype was picked up many times. V usage is TRBV12-3 or TRBV12-4 and J usage is TRBJ1-1, with 10 bases matching TRBD1. J was trimmed by 1 base and V by 8 bases; bases with no gene match: 10. CDR3 length equals 16 residues. CDR3 region: CASSLGTGARNTEAFF. CDR3 coding DNA: TGTGCCAGCTCCTTAGGGACAGGGGCGAGGAACACTGAAGCTTTCTTT.

The rearrangement joins TRBV20-1 to TRBJ2-6; D could derive from TRBD1 or TRBD2 (6 bases each). V lost 6 bases and J lost 0, with 18 bases in between. This CDR3 has 17 residues. Germline-derived CDR1 and CDR2 are DFQATT and SNEGSKA (reference sequence). The CDR3: CSAAEEGGASGANVLTF. The DNA for the CDR3 is TGCAGTGCCGCCGAGGAGGGGGGCGCCTCTGGGGCCAACGTCCTGACTTTC.

Many counts were recorded for this clonotype. This chain connects TRBV7-2 to TRBJ2-5; 7 bases align to TRBD2. With V trimmed by 2 bases and J by 2 bases, 5 bases remained unmatched. This CDR3 contains 15 residues. CDR1 is SGHTA and CDR2 is FQGNSA in the germline V gene. DNA for the CDR3: TGTGCCAGCAGCTTAAGGCGGGGGACTCAAGAGACCCAGTACTTC. It codes for CASSLRRGTQETQYF.

This clonotype appeared many times. The chain recombines TRBV6-5 with TRBJ2-7; TRBD2 is a possible D gene (6 bases). CDR3 length: 14 amino acids. Germline CDR1 and CDR2: MNHEY and SVGAGI. Trimming cost V 2 bases and J 3 bases, with 11 bases left between them. This CDR3 is CASSYDETSYEQYF. CDR3 nucleotides: TGTGCCAGCAGTTACGACGAGACTAGCTACGAGCAGTACTTC.

This clonotype was recorded at least ten times. This chain connects TRBV28 to TRBJ1-5; D not resolved. The length of the CDR3 is 12 residues. Germline V gene lookup returns CDR1 MDHEN and CDR2 SYDVKM. Trimming pared 2 bases from V and 7 bases from J, leaving 6 bases between. The CDR3 DNA is TGTGCCAGCAGTTTACGGTACCAGCCCCAGCATTTT. Its protein is CASSLRYQPQHF.

The gene calls are TRBV3-1 and TRBJ2-1, with 9 bases that match TRBD2. The CDR3 totals 15 residues. Germline V gene sequence: CDR1 LGHDT, CDR2 YNNKEL (reference sequence). J gave up 5 bases and V 3 bases, and 5 bases lay outside the gene matches. CDR3 region: CASSQLAGINNEQFF. The CDR3 DNA sequence: TGTGCCAGCAGCCAGCTAGCGGGGATAAACAATGAGCAGTTCTTC.

This clonotype was observed at least ten times. The chain is built from TRBV3-1 and TRBJ2-7; 10 bases match TRBD2. The CDR3 is 14 residues long. V lost 6 bases to trimming and J lost 3 bases; unmatched junction nucleotides: 5. Germline V gene lookup returns CDR1 LGHDT and CDR2 YNNKEL (reference sequence). The CDR3 region is CASSRAGGDYEQYF. In DNA, the CDR3 is TGTGCCAGCAGTCGAGCGGGAGGGGACTACGAGCAGTACTTC.

The chain recombines TRBV5-5 with TRBJ1-3; the D is unclear. Germline V gives CDR1 SGHKS, CDR2 YYEKEE (reference sequence). The CDR3 contains 16 residues. V was cut by 4 bases and J by 0 bases, with 14 bases left in between. DNA for the CDR3: TGTGCCAGCAGCAGCAAGAGCCAGCTCTCTGGAAACACCATATATTTT. Amino acid sequence: CASSSKSQLSGNTIYF. Using reference TRBV5-5 and TRBJ1-3 for the parts outside the CDR3, the full variable domain is DAGVTQSPTHLIKTRGQQVTLRCSPISGHKSVSWYQQVLGQGPQFIFQYYEKEERGRGNFPDRFSARQFPNYSSELNVNALLLGDSALYLCASSSKSQLSGNTIYFGEGSWLTVV.

The chain combines TRBV5-1 with TRBJ2-7; D is unclear. Germline CDR1 SGHRS, CDR2 YFSETQ. This CDR3 comprises 12 residues. V dropped 0 bases and J dropped 6 bases, with 7 bases sitting between them. CDR3 DNA: TGCGCCAGCAGCTTGGAATGGAGCGAGCAGTACTTC. It translates to CASSLEWSEQYF. Based on the CDR3 plus reference TRBV5-1 and TRBJ2-7, the full variable domain is KAGVTQTPRYLIKTRGQQVTLSCSPISGHRSVSWYQQTPGQGLQFLFEYFSETQRNKGNFPGRFSGRQFSNSRSEMNVSTLELGDSALYLCASSLEWSEQYFGPGTRLTVT.